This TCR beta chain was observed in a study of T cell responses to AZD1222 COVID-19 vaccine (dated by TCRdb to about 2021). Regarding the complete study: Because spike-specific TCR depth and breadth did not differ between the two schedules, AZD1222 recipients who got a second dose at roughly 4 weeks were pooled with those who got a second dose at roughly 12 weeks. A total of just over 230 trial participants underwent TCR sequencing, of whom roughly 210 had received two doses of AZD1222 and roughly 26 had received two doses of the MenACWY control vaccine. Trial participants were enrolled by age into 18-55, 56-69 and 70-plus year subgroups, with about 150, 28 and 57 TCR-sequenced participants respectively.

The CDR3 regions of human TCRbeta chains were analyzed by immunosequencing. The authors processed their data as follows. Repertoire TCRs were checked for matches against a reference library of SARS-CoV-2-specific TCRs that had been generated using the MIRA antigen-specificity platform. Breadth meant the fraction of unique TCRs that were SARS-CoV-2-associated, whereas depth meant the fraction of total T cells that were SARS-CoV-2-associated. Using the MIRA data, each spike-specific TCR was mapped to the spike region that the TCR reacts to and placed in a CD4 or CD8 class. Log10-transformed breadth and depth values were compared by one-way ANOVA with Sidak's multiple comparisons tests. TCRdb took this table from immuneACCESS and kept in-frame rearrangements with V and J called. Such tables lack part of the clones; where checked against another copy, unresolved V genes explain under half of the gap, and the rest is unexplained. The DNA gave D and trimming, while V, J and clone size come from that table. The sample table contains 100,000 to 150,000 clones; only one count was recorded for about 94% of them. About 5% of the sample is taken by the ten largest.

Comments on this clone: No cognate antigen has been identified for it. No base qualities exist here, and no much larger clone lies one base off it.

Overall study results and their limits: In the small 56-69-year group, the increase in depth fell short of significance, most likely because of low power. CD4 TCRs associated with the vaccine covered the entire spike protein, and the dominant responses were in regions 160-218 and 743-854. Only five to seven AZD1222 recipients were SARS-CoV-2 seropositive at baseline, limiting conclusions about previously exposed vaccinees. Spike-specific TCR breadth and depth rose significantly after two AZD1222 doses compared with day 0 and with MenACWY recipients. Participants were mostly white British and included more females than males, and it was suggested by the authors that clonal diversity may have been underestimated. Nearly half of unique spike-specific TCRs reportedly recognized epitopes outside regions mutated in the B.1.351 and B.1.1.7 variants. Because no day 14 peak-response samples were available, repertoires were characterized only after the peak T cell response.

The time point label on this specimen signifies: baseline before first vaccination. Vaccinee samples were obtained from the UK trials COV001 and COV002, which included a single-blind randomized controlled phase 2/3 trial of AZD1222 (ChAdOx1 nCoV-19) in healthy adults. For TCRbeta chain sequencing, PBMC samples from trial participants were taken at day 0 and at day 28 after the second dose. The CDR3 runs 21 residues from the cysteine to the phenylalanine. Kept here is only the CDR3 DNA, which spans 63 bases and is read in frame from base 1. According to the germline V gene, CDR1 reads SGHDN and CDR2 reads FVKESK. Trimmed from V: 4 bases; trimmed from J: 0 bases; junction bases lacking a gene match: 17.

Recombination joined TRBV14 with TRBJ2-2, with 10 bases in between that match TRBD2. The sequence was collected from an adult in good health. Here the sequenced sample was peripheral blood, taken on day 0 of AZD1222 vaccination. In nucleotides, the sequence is TGTGCCAGCAGCCCCTTCATCCGGGCTAGCGGGAGCCGCACGAACACCGGGGAGCTGTTTTTT. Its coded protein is CASSPFIRASGSRTNTGELFF.